This TCR beta chain was observed in a study of blood T cell repertoires in COVID-19. Study context: T cells, B-cell-depleted T cells, or PBMCs provided the cDNA or gDNA that served as material.

TCRdb keeps only in-frame clones here, not all; method: immunoSEQ multiplex PCR. The sample has hundreds of thousands of clones, around 83% seen once. With V trimmed by 2 bases and J by 5 bases, 10 bases remained unmatched. CDR3 size: 17 residues. Looked up from germline, CDR1 is KGHSH and CDR2 is LQKENI. This receptor was taken from a woman in her forties or fifties with acute or convalescent COVID-19. Specimen: peripheral blood. The V and J genes are TRBV18 and TRBJ2-7, with 12 positions matching TRBD2. The CDR3 DNA reads TGTGCCAGCTCACCAAGGACTAGCGGGACATCTAACAACGAGCAGTACTTC. Its protein is CASSPRTSGTSNNEQYF.